Shown below are 20 T cell receptor beta chains from a single sample sequenced in a study of blood T cells in healthy people across ages. Primers used in a second PCR of roughly 6 to 11 cycles were a sample-barcoded 5' primer and a J-beta primer mix. TCRdb recomputed calls from the 5' RACE reads with MiXCR, one row per CDR3 protein. The sample records hundreds of thousands of distinct CDR3 sequences, approximately 39% being singletons. The source material was blood. These receptors all come from a woman aged 60-75 years in good health.

About this clonotype: At one end, the junction sequence differs from germline, possibly due to a read error. This sequence joins TRBV9 and TRBJ2-7; TRBD2 aligns across 8 bases. The J call is doubtful: the DNA matches TRBJ2-5 better. CDR3 size: 17 residues. From germline, CDR1 is SGDLS and CDR2 YYNGEE. The CDR3 sequence is CTSSVGAAGGPLETQYF. CDR3 in DNA: TGTACCAGCAGCGTAGGGGCGGCGGGGGGCCCGTTAGAGACCCAGTACTTC.

This clonotype turned up a few times. This chain links TRBV6-2 or TRBV6-3 with TRBJ2-5; D is uncertain. The length of the CDR3 is 14 residues. CDR1 and CDR2 from the germline V gene are MNHEY and SVGEGT. Trimming took 5 bases from V and 5 from J, leaving 15 bases between them. The CDR3 reads CASSDLHIRETQYF. CDR3 DNA: TGTGCCAGCAGTGACCTACATATAAGGGAGACCCAGTACTTC.

The chain combines TRBV29-1 with TRBJ2-5; TRBD2 matches at 7 bases. The J segment lost 5 bases and the V segment lost 0 bases, leaving 6 bases of the junction unmatched. Germline V gene sequence: CDR1 SQVTM, CDR2 ANQGSEA. This CDR3 has 14 amino acids. The CDR3 sequence: CSVEEGGVVETQYF. The CDR3 nucleotides read TGCAGCGTTGAAGAGGGAGGGGTGGTGGAGACCCAGTACTTC.

V gene TRBV29-1 combines with J gene TRBJ2-1; D may be TRBD1 (6 bases). This CDR3 is built from 12 residues. Trimming stripped 7 bases from V and 8 bases from J, with 15 bases between. Germline loops: CDR1 SQVTM, CDR2 ANQGSEA. CDR3 amino acids: CSGSGDRYEQFF. The DNA of the CDR3 is TGCAGCGGCTCAGGGGACCGGTATGAGCAGTTCTTC.

The chain has TRBV27 and TRBJ1-5; a possible D gene is TRBD1 (6 bases). The CDR3 sequence is 13 residues long. Trimming pared 5 bases from V and 7 bases from J, leaving 12 bases between. Germline V gene lookup returns CDR1 MNHEY and CDR2 SMNVEV (reference sequence). CDR3 sequence reads: CASSKGGGQPQHF. The CDR3 DNA reads TGTGCCAGCAGTAAGGGGGGGGGGCAGCCCCAGCATTTT.

The chain couples TRBV5-1 to TRBJ2-7, with 7 nucleotides matching TRBD2. The end of the DNA aligns better with TRBJ2-4, so the J call may be wrong. The CDR3 length is 14 residues. Germline loops: CDR1 SGHRS, CDR2 YFSETQ. The CDR3 nucleotides are TGCGCCAGCAGCTTGGTCTCCAGGGAGGGCATTCAGTACTTC. This gives the protein CASSLVSREGIQYF.

The rearrangement joins TRBV6-2 or TRBV6-3 to TRBJ2-3; D is perhaps TRBD2 (6 bases). Germline V lookup: CDR1 MNHEY, CDR2 SVGEGT. Trimming left V 10 bases short and J 1 base short, with 15 bases between. This CDR3 is 14 amino acids long. The DNA of the CDR3 is TGTGCCACCAGGATCGAGCGGGGCACAGATACGCAGTATTTT. Translating it yields CATRIERGTDTQYF.

The V call is TRBV5-1, the J call TRBJ2-3, with D tentatively TRBD1 (5 bases). The CDR3 spans 14 residues. Germline V gene sequence: CDR1 SGHRS, CDR2 YFSETQ. Trimming took off 2 bases at V and 4 bases at J, with 11 bases between the two ends. This CDR3 is CASSFKGPADTQYF. Written as DNA, the CDR3 is TGCGCCAGCAGCTTCAAGGGGCCCGCAGATACGCAGTATTTT.

The V gene is TRBV10-3, the J gene TRBJ2-5; D possibly corresponds to TRBD2 (7 bases). V was shortened by 0 bases and J by 4 bases, with 12 bases between the two germline ends. Germline V gene data show CDR1 as ENHRY and CDR2 as SYGVKD. The CDR3 extends over 15 amino acids. CDR3 protein: CAISESGGAAETQYF. The CDR3, as DNA: TGTGCCATCAGTGAGTCTGGGGGGGCCGCAGAGACCCAGTACTTC.

The gene calls are TRBV4-1 and TRBJ2-1; D gene ambiguous. This CDR3 comprises 15 residues. The germline V and J ends were trimmed by 1 base and 4 bases, with 11 bases remaining between them. Germline V lookup: CDR1 MGHRA, CDR2 YSYEKL. CDR3 sequence (DNA): TGCGCCAGCAGCCAAGCAACTCACGGGTACAATGAGCAGTTCTTC. Translating gives CASSQATHGYNEQFF.

The CDR3 DNA sequence: TGTGCCAGCAGCTTTCACCCTTACCAGGGCTCCGGGCAGCCCCAGCATTTT. This gives the protein CASSFHPYQGSGQPQHF. V is TRBV11-3 and J is TRBJ1-5; weak D call: TRBD1 (5 bases). V lost 3 bases and J 7 bases, leaving 22 bases between the germline ends. This CDR3 is built from 17 residues. The germline gives CDR1 SGHNT, CDR2 YENEEA. The full variable domain, its missing parts supplied by reference TRBV11-3 and TRBJ1-5, is EAGVVQSPRYKIIEKKQPVAFWCNPISGHNTLYWYLQNLGQGPELLIRYENEEAVDDSQLPKDRFSAERLKGVDSTLKIQPAELGDSAVYLCASSFHPYQGSGQPQHFGDGTRLSIL.

DNA for the CDR3: TGTGCCAGCAGCCTGACAGCGGTAGAAAACTACGAGCAGTACTTC. Translated: CASSLTAVENYEQYF. The rearrangement uses TRBV5-5 and TRBJ2-7; D is tentatively TRBD1 or TRBD2 (5 bases each). Germline V gene lookup returns CDR1 SGHKS and CDR2 YYEKEE (reference sequence). The CDR3 consists of 15 residues. V lost 4 bases, J lost 3 bases, and 17 bases lay in between. The full variable domain, rest sourced from reference TRBV5-5 and TRBJ2-7, is DAGVTQSPTHLIKTRGQQVTLRCSPISGHKSVSWYQQVLGQGPQFIFQYYEKEERGRGNFPDRFSARQFPNYSSELNVNALLLGDSALYLCASSLTAVENYEQYFGPGTRLTVT.

This sequence joins TRBV27 and TRBJ2-5; perhaps D is TRBD1 or TRBD2 (6 bases each). The germline V and J ends were trimmed by 10 bases and 1 base, with 13 bases remaining between them. The CDR3 is made up of 13 amino acids. Germline V gene data show CDR1 as MNHEY and CDR2 as SMNVEV (reference sequence). In nucleotides, the CDR3 is TGTGCCACCTCATGGGGGGCCCAAGAGACCCAGTACTTC. The encoded protein is CATSWGAQETQYF.

This clonotype was counted a few times. V gene TRBV6-1 combines with J gene TRBJ2-3; 9 positions match TRBD2. The CDR3 is 15 amino acids. The ends lost 2 bases at V and 6 bases at J; junction bases unmatched: 6. CDR1 is MNHNS, CDR2 SASEGT, per germline. The chain's CDR3 is CASSELAGGVDTQYF. CDR3 nucleotide sequence: TGTGCCAGCAGTGAACTTGCGGGGGGGGTGGATACGCAGTATTTT.

This clonotype was counted ten times or more. The chain joins TRBV19 to TRBJ2-1; no firm D call. Germline CDR1 is LNHDA and CDR2 is SQIVND (reference sequence). There are 12 residues in the CDR3. V lost 5 bases to trimming and J lost 9 bases, with 11 bases between them. In DNA, the CDR3 is TGTGCCAGTAGTCTCATCGGTGGTGAGCAGTTCTTC. Protein product: CASSLIGGEQFF.

The sample holds many counts of this clonotype. This sequence joins TRBV4-2 and TRBJ1-6; no firm D call. CDR1 is LGHNA, CDR2 YNFKEQ, per germline. The CDR3 runs to 13 residues. V lost 0 bases, J lost 10 bases, and 7 bases lay in between. The CDR3 DNA follows: TGTGCCAGCAGCCAAGAGGGCAACTCACCCCTCCACTTT. Translation: CASSQEGNSPLHF.

The chain uses TRBV2 and TRBJ1-5; 7 bases line up with TRBD1. CDR3 size: 15 residues. Germline loops: CDR1 SNHLY, CDR2 FYNNEI. V was pared by 4 bases and J by 0 bases, with 3 bases of the junction left unmatched. DNA for the CDR3: TGTGCCAGCAGTGGACAGGGCCTTAGCAATCAGCCCCAGCATTTT. Residues: CASSGQGLSNQPQHF.

The chain links TRBV6-2 or TRBV6-3 to TRBJ2-1; unclear D gene. Trimming left V 6 bases short and J 5 bases short, with 8 bases between. The CDR3 has 12 amino acids. The germline V gene encodes CDR1 MNHEY and CDR2 SVGEGT. DNA for the CDR3: TGTGCCAGCAGCGAGGTCCACAATGAGCAGTTCTTC. The encoded protein is CASSEVHNEQFF.

This chain connects TRBV4-1 to TRBJ2-4, with D perhaps TRBD2 (5 bases). CDR3 size: 14 residues. Germline loops: CDR1 MGHRA, CDR2 YSYEKL. Trimming removed 0 bases at V and 13 bases at J, with 16 bases between. The CDR3: CASSQETTLGVQYF. In DNA, the CDR3 is TGCGCCAGCAGCCAAGAGACTACTCTTGGTGTGCAGTACTTC.

The genes are TRBV20-1 and TRBJ2-7; D perhaps matches TRBD2 (7 bases). There are 15 residues in the CDR3. Germline CDR1 DFQATT, CDR2 SNEGSKA (reference sequence). The V and J ends lost 4 bases and 4 bases respectively, with 20 bases between them. This CDR3 reads CSAKELGGGPYEQYF. In DNA form, the CDR3 reads TGCAGTGCTAAGGAGTTGGGGGGGGGGCCTTACGAGCAGTACTTC.